These T cell receptor beta chains were read from a single sample in a study of CD8 T cells in ankylosing spondylitis. MiXCR, run by TCRdb on the 5' RACE reads, gives a single entry per CDR3 protein. The sample has hundreds of thousands of distinct CDR3 sequences, 20% to 25% seen once. The sequenced sample was blood, either unsorted or a sorted T cell fraction (not recorded which). The receptors here all came from a male donor with ankylosing spondylitis or in good health (not recorded which). CDR3s include the opening cysteine and the closing phenylalanine or tryptophan. The D gene is left open where the match is weak.

TRBJ2-2	.	TRBV29-1	CSVERRDQTGELFF
TRBJ2-1	.	TRBV20-1	CSARGDLSSYNEQFF
TRBJ2-1	.	TRBV2	CASRPGWDEQFF
TRBJ2-2	.	TRBV5-4	CASSLFWAAGELFF
TRBJ2-1	TRBD1	TRBV9	CASSFGTGANEQFF
TRBJ2-3	TRBD2	TRBV30	CAWSVAGRERYF
TRBJ1-4	TRBD1	TRBV6-5	CASSYSGTGKNEKLFF
TRBJ2-7	TRBD2	TRBV28	CASSPTLAGSNYEQYF
TRBJ1-1	.	TRBV20-1	CSASQGITEAFF
TRBJ2-5	.	TRBV7-8	CASSLAAQWETQYF
TRBJ2-2	TRBD2	TRBV4-1	CASSQIRLAGGTGELFF
TRBJ2-5	TRBD2	TRBV29-1	CSVGTIQGTQYF
TRBJ2-5	.	TRBV7-8	CASSGVRRSQETQYF
TRBJ2-1	TRBD2	TRBV29-1	CSVGASGIDNEQFF
TRBJ2-7	TRBD2	TRBV4-1	CASSQALYAGEGEQYF
TRBJ2-7	.	TRBV6-1	CASSERGEIDEQYF
TRBJ2-3	TRBD1	TRBV4-1	CASSQPGTGATDTQYF
TRBJ2-7	TRBD2	TRBV10-3	CAIRRDSGDYEQYF